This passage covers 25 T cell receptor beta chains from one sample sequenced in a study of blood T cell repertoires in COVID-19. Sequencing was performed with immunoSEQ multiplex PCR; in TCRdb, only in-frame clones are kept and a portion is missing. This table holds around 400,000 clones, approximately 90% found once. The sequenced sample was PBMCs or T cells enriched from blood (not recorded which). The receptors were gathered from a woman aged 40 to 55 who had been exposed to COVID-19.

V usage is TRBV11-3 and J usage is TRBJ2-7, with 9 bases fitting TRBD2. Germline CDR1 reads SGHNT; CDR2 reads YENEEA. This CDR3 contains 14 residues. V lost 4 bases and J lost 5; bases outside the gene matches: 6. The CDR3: CASSYSGSFDEQYF. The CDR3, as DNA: TGTGCCAGCAGCTATAGCGGGAGTTTCGACGAGCAGTACTTC.

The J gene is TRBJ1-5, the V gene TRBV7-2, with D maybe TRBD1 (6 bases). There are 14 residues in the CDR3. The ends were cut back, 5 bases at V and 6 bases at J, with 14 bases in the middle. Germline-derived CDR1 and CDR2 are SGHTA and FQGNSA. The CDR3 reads CASSPRQGSQPQHF. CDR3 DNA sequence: TGTGCCAGCAGCCCCCGTCAGGGGAGTCAGCCCCAGCATTTT. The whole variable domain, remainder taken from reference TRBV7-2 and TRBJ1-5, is GAGVSQSPSNKVTEKGKDVELRCDPISGHTALYWYRQSLGQGLEFLIYFQGNSAPDKSGLPSDRFSAERTGGSVSTLTIQRTQQEDSAVYLCASSPRQGSQPQHFGDGTRLSIL.

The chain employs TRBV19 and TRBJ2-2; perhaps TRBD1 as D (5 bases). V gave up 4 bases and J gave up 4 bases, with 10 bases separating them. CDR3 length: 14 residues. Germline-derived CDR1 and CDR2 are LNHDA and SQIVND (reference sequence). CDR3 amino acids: CASSNQGGTGELFF. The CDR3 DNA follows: TGTGCCAGTAGTAACCAGGGTGGCACCGGGGAGCTGTTTTTT.

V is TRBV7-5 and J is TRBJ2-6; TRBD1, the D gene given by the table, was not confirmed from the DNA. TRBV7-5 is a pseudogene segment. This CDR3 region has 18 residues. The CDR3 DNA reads TGTGCCAGAAGCTCGGGAAGACAGGGTTCCTCTGGGGCCAACGTCCTGACTTTC. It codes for CARSSGRQGSSGANVLTF.

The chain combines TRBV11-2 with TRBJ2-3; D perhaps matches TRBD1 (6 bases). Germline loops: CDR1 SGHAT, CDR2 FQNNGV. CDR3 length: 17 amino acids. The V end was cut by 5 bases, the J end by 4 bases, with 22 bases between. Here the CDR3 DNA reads TGTGCCAGCAGCCACCCGTTTGGCGGACAGCCCCCAGATACGCAGTATTTT. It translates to CASSHPFGGQPPDTQYF. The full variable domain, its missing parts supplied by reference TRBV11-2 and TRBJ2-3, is EAGVAQSPRYKIIEKRQSVAFWCNPISGHATLYWYQQILGQGPKLLIQFQNNGVVDDSQLPKDRFSAERLKGVDSTLKIQPAKLEDSAVYLCASSHPFGGQPPDTQYFGPGTRLTVL.

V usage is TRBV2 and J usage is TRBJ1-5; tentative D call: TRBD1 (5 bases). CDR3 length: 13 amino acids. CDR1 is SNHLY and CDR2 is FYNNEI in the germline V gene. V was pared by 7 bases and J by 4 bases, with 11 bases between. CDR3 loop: CASTPGRNQPQHF. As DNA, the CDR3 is TGTGCCAGCACCCCAGGGCGGAATCAGCCCCAGCATTTT.

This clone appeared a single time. Written as DNA, the CDR3 is TGCGCCAGCAGCCAAGATACACGCGCGGGAGGGCCGCGTGAGCAGTTCTTC. Its translation: CASSQDTRAGGPREQFF. The J gene is TRBJ2-1, the V gene TRBV4-3, with TRBD2 matching 9 bases. V lost 0 bases to trimming and J lost 9 bases; unmatched junction nucleotides: 12. Germline V gives CDR1 LGHNA, CDR2 YSLEER. This CDR3 is 17 amino acids long.

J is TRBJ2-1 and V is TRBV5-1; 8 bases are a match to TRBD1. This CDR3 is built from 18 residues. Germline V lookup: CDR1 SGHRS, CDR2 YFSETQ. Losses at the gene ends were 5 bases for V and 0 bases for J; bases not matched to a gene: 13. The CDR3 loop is CASRDPGGFHSSYNEQFF. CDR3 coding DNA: TGCGCCAGCAGGGACCCAGGGGGCTTTCACAGCTCCTACAATGAGCAGTTCTTC.

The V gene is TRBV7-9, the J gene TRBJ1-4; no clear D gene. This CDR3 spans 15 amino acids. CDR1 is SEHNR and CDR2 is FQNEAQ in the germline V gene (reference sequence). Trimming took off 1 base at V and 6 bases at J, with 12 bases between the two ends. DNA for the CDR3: TGTGCCAGCAGCTTAGGACTGGCCTTGGATGAAAAACTGTTTTTT. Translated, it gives CASSLGLALDEKLFF.

CDR3 sequence reads: CASRIRTGPNTEAFF. The CDR3 DNA sequence: TGTGCCAGTAGAATCCGGACAGGGCCGAACACTGAAGCTTTCTTT. V gene TRBV19 combines with J gene TRBJ1-1; 8 nucleotides match TRBD1. This CDR3 region has 15 residues. Germline values: CDR1 LNHDA, CDR2 SQIVND (reference sequence). Trimming took 6 bases from V and 1 from J; bases not matched to a gene: 7.

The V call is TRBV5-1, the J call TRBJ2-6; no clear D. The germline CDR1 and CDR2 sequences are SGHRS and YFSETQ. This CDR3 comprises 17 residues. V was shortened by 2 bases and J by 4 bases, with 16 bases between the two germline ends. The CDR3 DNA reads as TGCGCCAGCAGCTTTCGTATTGGTTCGAGAGGGGCCAACGTCCTGACTTTC. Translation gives CASSFRIGSRGANVLTF.

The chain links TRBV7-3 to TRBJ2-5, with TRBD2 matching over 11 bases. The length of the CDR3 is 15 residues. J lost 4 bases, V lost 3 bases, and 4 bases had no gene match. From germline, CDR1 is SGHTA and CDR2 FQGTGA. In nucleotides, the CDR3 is TGTGCCAGCAGCTTGGGAGGGACTAGCGGAGAGACCCAGTACTTC. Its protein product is CASSLGGTSGETQYF.

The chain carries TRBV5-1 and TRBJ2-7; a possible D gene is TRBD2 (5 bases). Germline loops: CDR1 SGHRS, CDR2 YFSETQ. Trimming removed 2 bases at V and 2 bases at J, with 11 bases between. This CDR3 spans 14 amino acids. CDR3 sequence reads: CASSFGGPPYEQYF. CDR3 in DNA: TGCGCCAGCAGCTTCGGCGGGCCCCCCTACGAGCAGTACTTC.

This CDR3 is CASSVEGNTEAFF. CDR3 coding DNA: TGTGCCAGTAGTGTTGAGGGTAACACTGAAGCTTTCTTT. The rearrangement joins TRBV19 to TRBJ1-1; D not resolved. Germline assignment: CDR1 LNHDA and CDR2 SQIVND (reference sequence). V was pared by 5 bases and J by 2 bases, with 9 bases between. CDR3 length equals 13 residues.

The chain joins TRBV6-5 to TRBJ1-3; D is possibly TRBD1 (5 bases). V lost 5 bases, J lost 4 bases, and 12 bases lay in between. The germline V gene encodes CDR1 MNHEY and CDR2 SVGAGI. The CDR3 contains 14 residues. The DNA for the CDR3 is TGTGCCAGCAGTCTGGGGGGGGTCGGAAACACCATATATTTT. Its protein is CASSLGGVGNTIYF.

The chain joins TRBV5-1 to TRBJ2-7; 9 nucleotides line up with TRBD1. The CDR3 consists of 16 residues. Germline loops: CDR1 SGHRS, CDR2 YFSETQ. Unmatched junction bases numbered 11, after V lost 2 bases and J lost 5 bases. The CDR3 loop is CASSLGGTGFHHEQYF. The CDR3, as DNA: TGCGCCAGCAGCTTAGGGGGGACAGGGTTCCACCACGAGCAGTACTTC.

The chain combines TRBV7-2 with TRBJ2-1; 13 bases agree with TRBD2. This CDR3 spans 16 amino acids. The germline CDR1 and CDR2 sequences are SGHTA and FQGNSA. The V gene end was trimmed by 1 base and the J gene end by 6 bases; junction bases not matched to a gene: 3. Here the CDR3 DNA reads TGTGCCAGCAGCTTAGGTGGACTAGCGGGAGTCAATGAGCAGTTCTTC. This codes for CASSLGGLAGVNEQFF.

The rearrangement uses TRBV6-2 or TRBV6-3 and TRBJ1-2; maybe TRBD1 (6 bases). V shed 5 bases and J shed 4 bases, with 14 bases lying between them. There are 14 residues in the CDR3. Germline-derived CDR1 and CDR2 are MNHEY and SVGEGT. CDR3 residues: CASSPRGQTYGYTF. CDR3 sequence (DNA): TGTGCCAGCAGTCCGCGGGGGCAAACCTATGGCTACACCTTC.

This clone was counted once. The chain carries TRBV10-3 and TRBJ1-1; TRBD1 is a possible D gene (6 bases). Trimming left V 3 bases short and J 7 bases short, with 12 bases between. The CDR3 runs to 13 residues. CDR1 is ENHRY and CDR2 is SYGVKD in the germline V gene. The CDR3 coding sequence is TGTGCCATCAGTGAAATTAGGGACATTGAAGCTTTCTTT. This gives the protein CAISEIRDIEAFF.

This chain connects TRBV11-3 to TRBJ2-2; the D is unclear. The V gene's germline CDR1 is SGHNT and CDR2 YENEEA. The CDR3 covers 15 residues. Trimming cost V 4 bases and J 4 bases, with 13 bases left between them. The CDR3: CASSSLAPGTGELFF. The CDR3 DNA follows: TGTGCCAGCAGCTCCCTCGCCCCGGGCACCGGGGAGCTGTTTTTT.

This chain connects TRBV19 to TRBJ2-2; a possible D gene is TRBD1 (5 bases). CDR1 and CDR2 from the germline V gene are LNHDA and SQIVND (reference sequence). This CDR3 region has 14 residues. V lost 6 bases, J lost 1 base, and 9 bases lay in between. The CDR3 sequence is CASRQGLNTGELFF. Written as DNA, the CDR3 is TGTGCCAGTAGGCAGGGTCTGAACACCGGGGAGCTGTTTTTT.

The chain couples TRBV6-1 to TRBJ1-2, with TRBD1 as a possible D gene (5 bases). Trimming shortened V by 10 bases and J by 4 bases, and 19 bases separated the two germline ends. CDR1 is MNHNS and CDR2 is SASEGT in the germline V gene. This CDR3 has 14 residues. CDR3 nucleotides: TGTGCCACTACCCCGGGGGGGTTCTCCTATGGCTACACCTTC. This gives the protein CATTPGGFSYGYTF.

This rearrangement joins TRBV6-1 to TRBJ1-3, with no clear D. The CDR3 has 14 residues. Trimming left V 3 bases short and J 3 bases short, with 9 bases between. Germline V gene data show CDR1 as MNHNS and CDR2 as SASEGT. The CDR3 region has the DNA TGTGCCAGCAGTGATCGACATGGTGGAAACACCATATATTTT. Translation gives CASSDRHGGNTIYF.

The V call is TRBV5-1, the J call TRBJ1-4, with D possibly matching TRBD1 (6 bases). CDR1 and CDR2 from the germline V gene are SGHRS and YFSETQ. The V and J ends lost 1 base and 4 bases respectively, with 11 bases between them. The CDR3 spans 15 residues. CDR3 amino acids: CASSLTQGYNEKLFF. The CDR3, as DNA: TGCGCCAGCAGCTTGACACAGGGATATAATGAAAAACTGTTTTTT.

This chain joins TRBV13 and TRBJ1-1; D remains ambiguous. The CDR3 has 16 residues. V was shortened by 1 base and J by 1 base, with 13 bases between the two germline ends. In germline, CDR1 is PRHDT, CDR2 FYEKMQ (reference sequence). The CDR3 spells CASSLALPGPNTEAFF. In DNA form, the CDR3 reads TGTGCCAGCAGCTTAGCCCTGCCGGGTCCGAACACTGAAGCTTTCTTT.